This T cell receptor beta chain was sequenced during a study of regulatory T cells in long-lasting Graves disease. In germline, CDR1 is PRHDT, CDR2 FYEKMQ (reference sequence). The junction had 11 bases not matched to a gene; V was cut back by 3 bases and J by 4 bases. This CDR3 contains 18 residues. Note on this clonotype: What it binds is not known.

Findings and limits, study-wide: Persistent Graves' patients showed reduced TCR diversity versus newly diagnosed patients. It is possible that accuracy was reduced by the small size of the sample.

The time point: persistent/refractory GD, antithyroid drugs over 5 years with positive TRAb. Following extraction of RNA from PBMCs, that RNA was used to make the TCR library. Criteria from the American Thyroid Association guidelines were applied to diagnose Graves' disease. In Xi'an, China, an endocrinology department was the source of patients. Relying on iRepertoire HTBI primers and Arm-PCR of CDR3 regions, the team built TCR beta libraries. TCRdb re-called the multiplex PCR reads through MiXCR, storing one row per CDR3 protein. The sample records a few hundred thousand distinct CDR3 sequences, around 22% being singletons.

The sequenced sample was peripheral blood mononuclear cells (PBMCs), obtained when the disease was refractory, from a patient treated with antithyroid drugs. The rearrangement links TRBV13 to TRBJ2-7, with 14 bases lining up with TRBD2. This TCR derives from a female donor with Graves disease. The CDR3 DNA reads TGTGCCAGCAGCTTGGGACTAGCGGGAGATGCCAGTCAATACGAGCAGTACTTC. Amino acids: CASSLGLAGDASQYEQYF.